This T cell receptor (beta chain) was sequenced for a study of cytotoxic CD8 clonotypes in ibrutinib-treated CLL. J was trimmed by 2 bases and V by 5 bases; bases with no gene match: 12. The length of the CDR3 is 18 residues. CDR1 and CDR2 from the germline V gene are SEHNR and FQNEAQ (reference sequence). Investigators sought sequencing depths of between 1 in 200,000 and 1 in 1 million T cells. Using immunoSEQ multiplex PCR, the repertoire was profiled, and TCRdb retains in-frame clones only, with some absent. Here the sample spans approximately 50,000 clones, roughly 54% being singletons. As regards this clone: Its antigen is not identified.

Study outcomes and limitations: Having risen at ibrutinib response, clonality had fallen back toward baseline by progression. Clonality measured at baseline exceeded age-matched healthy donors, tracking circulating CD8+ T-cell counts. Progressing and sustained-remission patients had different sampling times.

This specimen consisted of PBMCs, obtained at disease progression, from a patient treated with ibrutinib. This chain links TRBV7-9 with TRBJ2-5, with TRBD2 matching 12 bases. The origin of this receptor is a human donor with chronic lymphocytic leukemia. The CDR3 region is CASSKIRLAGALQETQYF. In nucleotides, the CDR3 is TGTGCCAGCAGCAAGATCCGACTAGCGGGAGCCCTACAAGAGACCCAGTACTTC.